This T cell receptor (beta chain) was retrieved from a study of blood T cell repertoires in COVID-19. Study details: COVID-19 samples from acute and convalescent phases originated in the United States, Italy and Spain. Sample material is recorded as cDNA or gDNA derived from T cells, B-cell-depleted T cells, or PBMCs.

Authors' data handling: Amplification of reference gene primers provided the estimated nucleated cell counts. Clones were sequenced by immunoSEQ multiplex PCR, and TCRdb holds only the in-frame ones, with some missing. V and J calls and clone size follow that table, whereas D and trimming were derived from the DNA. The table includes some 57,000 clones, about 91% detected once. The sequence was obtained from a man in his fifties or sixties with active COVID-19. The sample was peripheral blood.

Here the CDR3 reads CASSSGQSSTDTQYF. The CDR3 nucleotides read TGTGCCAGCAGCTCGGGACAGAGCAGCACAGATACGCAGTATTTT. The rearrangement links TRBV7-9 to TRBJ2-3; 7 bases fit TRBD1. The germline V gene encodes CDR1 SEHNR and CDR2 FQNEAQ (reference sequence). CDR3 length equals 15 residues. J was trimmed by 0 bases and V by 4 bases; bases with no gene match: 4.